This T cell receptor (beta chain) was identified in a study of blood T cell repertoires in COVID-19. Study information: T cells, B-cell-depleted T cells, or PBMCs provided the cDNA or gDNA that served as material.

In the study's own analysis: Reference gene primer amplification gave nucleated cell count estimates. Data came from immunoSEQ multiplex PCR; TCRdb stores just in-frame clones and leaves some out. For V, J and clone size, that table is used; D and trimming come from the DNA. The sample has some 120,000 clones, around 87% seen once. V lost 10 bases to trimming and J lost 7 bases; unmatched junction nucleotides: 10. The germline V gene encodes CDR1 MNHEY and CDR2 SVGAGI. The CDR3 runs to 13 residues. The origin of this receptor is a woman aged 60-75 years with acute or convalescent COVID-19. The genes are TRBV6-5 and TRBJ1-5, with 7 bases that match TRBD1. Sequencing was carried out using peripheral blood. Written as DNA, the CDR3 is TGTGCCACCGGGACAGACCAAAGGCAGCCCCAGCATTTT. This encodes CATGTDQRQPQHF.